This T cell receptor beta chain was profiled in a study of TIL therapy for anti-PD-1-resistant metastatic lung cancer. Overall study context: Tumor harvest preceded PD-1/PD-L1 blockade, followed by nivolumab treatment. Tumors carried a median roughly 1.5 non-synonymous mutations per megabase. Regarding the study as a whole: The baseline peripheral repertoire was partially replaced by infused TIL clonotypes that later decayed.

Time point of the sample: pre-treatment sample, taken before nivolumab and TIL therapy. This CDR3 has 12 amino acids. Germline V gene data show CDR1 as MDHEN and CDR2 as SYDVKM. The V gene lost 5 bases and the J gene lost 2 bases, with 6 bases spanning the gap. This was the immunoSEQ v3 assay. Sequenced by immunoSEQ multiplex PCR; TCRdb stores in-frame clones only, minus some. The sample has approximately 50,000 clones, 70% to 80% seen once. On this clone: Its antigen remains unidentified.

Specimen: blood, collected at baseline. The sequence was obtained from a man aged 65 to 79 with non-small cell lung cancer. The J gene is TRBJ2-5, the V gene TRBV28; D gene unclear. CDR3 in DNA: TGTGCCAGCAGTGTATTACAAGAGACCCAGTACTTC. It encodes CASSVLQETQYF.